This entry lists 15 T cell receptor beta chains sequenced from one sample in a study of cytomegalovirus exposure and HLA in healthy donors. Primers included in the PCR were 60 Vbeta and 13 Jbeta primers. Clones were read by immunoSEQ multiplex PCR, and TCRdb kept only the in-frame ones, dropping some. Among 100,000 to 150,000 clones, 80% to 90% were seen once, and the ten largest hold 5% to 7%. The source material was PBMCs. These receptor sequences come from a woman aged 40 to 49 in good health and CMV-seropositive.

The chain recombines TRBV19 with TRBJ1-5; maybe TRBD1 (5 bases). V lost 11 bases and J lost 2, with 22 bases in between. Germline V gene data show CDR1 as LNHDA and CDR2 as SQIVND (reference sequence). The length of the CDR3 is 16 residues. The CDR3 protein is CACDSSRFSGNQPQHF. The CDR3 region has the DNA TGTGCCTGCGACAGTTCCCGCTTTAGTGGCAATCAGCCCCAGCATTTT.

This chain connects TRBV28 to TRBJ2-7; 10 bases align to TRBD1. The CDR3 covers 12 residues. With V trimmed by 8 bases and J by 2 bases, 0 bases remained unmatched. The V gene's germline CDR1 is MDHEN and CDR2 SYDVKM. DNA for the CDR3: TGTGCCAGCGGACAGGGGGCCTACGAGCAGTACTTC. This encodes CASGQGAYEQYF.

This chain joins TRBV29-1 and TRBJ1-5; D possibly corresponds to TRBD1 (6 bases). The ends were cut back, 2 bases at V and 2 bases at J, with 10 bases in the middle. CDR1 and CDR2 (germline): SQVTM, ANQGSEA. The CDR3 totals 14 residues. The CDR3 sequence is CSVETGTGNQPQHF. As DNA, the CDR3 is TGCAGCGTTGAAACAGGGACGGGCAATCAGCCCCAGCATTTT.

The chain employs TRBV6-6 and TRBJ1-1; the D is unclear. Trimming cost V 0 bases and J 5 bases, with 7 bases left between them. Germline V gives CDR1 MNHNY, CDR2 SVGAGI (reference sequence). The CDR3 is 13 residues long. The CDR3 coding sequence is TGTGCCAGCAGTTACTCAAGGAGGACTGAAGCTTTCTTT. Residues: CASSYSRRTEAFF.

The rearrangement uses TRBV5-6 and TRBJ1-2; unclear D gene. This CDR3 region has 13 residues. Trimming shortened V by 0 bases and J by 4 bases, and 7 bases separated the two germline ends. Germline CDR1 SGHDT, CDR2 YYEEEE. The CDR3 sequence: CASSLEQAYGYTF. CDR3 nucleotides: TGTGCCAGCAGCTTGGAGCAGGCCTATGGCTACACCTTC. Variable domain in full (rest from reference TRBV5-6 and TRBJ1-2): DAGVTQSPTHLIKTRGQQVTLRCSPKSGHDTVSWYQQALGQGPQFIFQYYEEEERQRGNFPDRFSGHQFPNYSSELNVNALLLGDSALYLCASSLEQAYGYTFGSGTRLTVV.

This clone was picked up a small number of times. The chain joins TRBV5-1 to TRBJ2-2, with 7 bases lining up with TRBD1. The junction had 7 bases not matched to a gene; V was cut back by 3 bases and J by 8 bases. The CDR3 runs to 14 residues. CDR1 is SGHRS and CDR2 is YFSETQ in the germline V gene. The CDR3 loop reads CASSSDRPTGELFF. The CDR3 DNA follows: TGCGCCAGCAGCTCGGACAGGCCAACGGGGGAGCTGTTTTTT. Filled out from reference TRBV5-1 and TRBJ2-2, the complete variable domain reads KAGVTQTPRYLIKTRGQQVTLSCSPISGHRSVSWYQQTPGQGLQFLFEYFSETQRNKGNFPGRFSGRQFSNSRSEMNVSTLELGDSALYLCASSSDRPTGELFFGEGSRLTVL.

The chain recombines TRBV19 with TRBJ1-5; D is possibly TRBD1 (6 bases). The CDR3 length is 15 residues. The V end was cut by 6 bases, the J end by 4 bases, with 16 bases between. The germline V gene has CDR1 LNHDA and CDR2 SQIVND (reference sequence). The CDR3 sequence: CASRTQGIGNQPQHF. The DNA for the CDR3 is TGTGCCAGTAGAACACAGGGAATCGGTAATCAGCCCCAGCATTTT.

This chain connects TRBV28 to TRBJ1-1; 8 bases are shared with TRBD1. This CDR3 spans 13 amino acids. CDR1 MDHEN and CDR2 SYDVKM come from the germline V gene. V lost 7 bases, J lost 4 bases, and 5 bases stayed unmatched. The chain's CDR3 is CASNGQGRTEAFF. The CDR3 DNA reads as TGTGCCAGCAACGGACAGGGACGCACTGAAGCTTTCTTT. The full variable domain, completed using reference TRBV28 and TRBJ1-1, is DVKVTQSSRYLVKRTGEKVFLECVQDMDHENMFWYRQDPGLGLRLIYFSYDVKMKEKGDIPEGYSVSREKKERFSLILESASTNQTSMYLCASNGQGRTEAFFGQGTRLTVV.

This clone was seen a few times. The V gene is TRBV29-1, the J gene TRBJ1-2; D may be TRBD1 (5 bases). Trimming took 6 bases from V and 10 from J, leaving 21 bases between them. Germline V gene lookup returns CDR1 SQVTM and CDR2 ANQGSEA. The CDR3 covers 13 residues. The CDR3 nucleotides are TGCAGCGTCGGGGGGGGAACAGCGTGCTCCTACACCTTC. This gives the protein CSVGGGTACSYTF.

There are a few counts of this clone. CDR3 coding DNA: TGTGCCAGCGCGGTTCATGTGTACGAGCAGTACTTC. Translated: CASAVHVYEQYF. The rearrangement links TRBV7-8 to TRBJ2-7; D call uncertain. The germline CDR1 and CDR2 sequences are SGHVS and FQNEAQ. The V end was cut by 8 bases, the J end by 4 bases, with 12 bases between. The CDR3 totals 12 residues.

The gene calls are TRBV28 and TRBJ2-1; possibly TRBD2 for D (6 bases). V was clipped by 5 bases and J by 10 bases, with 18 bases between them. Germline V gene lookup returns CDR1 MDHEN and CDR2 SYDVKM. CDR3 size: 14 residues. For the CDR3, the DNA is TGTGCCAGCAGTCTGGGGTGGCGGGGAGGCGAGCAGTTCTTC. As protein: CASSLGWRGGEQFF. The entire variable domain, with the rest obtained from reference TRBV28 and TRBJ2-1, is as follows: DVKVTQSSRYLVKRTGEKVFLECVQDMDHENMFWYRQDPGLGLRLIYFSYDVKMKEKGDIPEGYSVSREKKERFSLILESASTNQTSMYLCASSLGWRGGEQFFGPGTRLTVL.

The V call is TRBV29-1, the J call TRBJ1-1; D remains unclear. The CDR3 contains 11 residues. Trimming shortened V by 7 bases and J by 4 bases, and 10 bases separated the two germline ends. The V gene's germline CDR1 is SQVTM and CDR2 ANQGSEA. DNA for the CDR3: TGCAGCGCGGCCCGGGTCACTGAAGCTTTCTTT. Encoded protein: CSAARVTEAFF.

A few counts support this clone. V usage is TRBV27 and J usage is TRBJ1-4; perhaps TRBD1 as D (5 bases). This CDR3 has 14 residues. Looked up from germline, CDR1 is MNHEY and CDR2 is SMNVEV (reference sequence). The V gene lost 7 bases and the J gene lost 8 bases, with 17 bases spanning the gap. The CDR3 region has the DNA TGTGCCAGCAACATGGCGGGGGTGGGAGAAAAACTGTTTTTT. Its translation: CASNMAGVGEKLFF.

The V gene is TRBV5-1, the J gene TRBJ2-2; D perhaps matches TRBD2 (5 bases). Trimming took off 3 bases at V and 6 bases at J, with 18 bases between the two ends. CDR3 length equals 16 residues. Germline-derived CDR1 and CDR2 are SGHRS and YFSETQ. CDR3 residues: CASSSFSGIRSGELFF. The CDR3, as DNA: TGCGCCAGCAGCTCGTTTTCGGGGATTCGGTCCGGGGAGCTGTTTTTT.

V gene TRBV6-5 combines with J gene TRBJ1-1; weak D call: TRBD1 (6 bases). Trimming cost V 3 bases and J 4 bases, with 18 bases left between them. The CDR3 runs 16 residues. CDR1 and CDR2 from the germline V gene are MNHEY and SVGAGI. Written as DNA, the CDR3 is TGTGCCAGCAGTTATGGTGGATTCGGGGGGCTCACTGAAGCTTTCTTT. Translating it yields CASSYGGFGGLTEAFF.